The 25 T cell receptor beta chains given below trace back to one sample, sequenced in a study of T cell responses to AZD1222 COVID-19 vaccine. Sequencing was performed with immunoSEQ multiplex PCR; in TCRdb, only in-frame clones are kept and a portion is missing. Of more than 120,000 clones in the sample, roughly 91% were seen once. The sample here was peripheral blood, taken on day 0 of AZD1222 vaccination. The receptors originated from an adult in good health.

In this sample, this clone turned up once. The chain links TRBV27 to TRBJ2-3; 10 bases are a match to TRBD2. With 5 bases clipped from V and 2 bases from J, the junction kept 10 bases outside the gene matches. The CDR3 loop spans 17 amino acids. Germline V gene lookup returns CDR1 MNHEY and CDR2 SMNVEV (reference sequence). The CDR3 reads CASSPWASGSPTDTQYF. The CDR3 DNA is TGTGCCAGCAGTCCGTGGGCTAGCGGGAGTCCCACAGATACGCAGTATTTT.

CDR3 nucleotides: TGTGCCAGCTTCACGGTCTCCGGGGAGACGGACGAGCAGTACTTC. It codes for CASFTVSGETDEQYF. The V gene is TRBV21-1, the J gene TRBJ2-7; TRBD2 is taken as the D call from the table, unchecked against the DNA. TRBV21-1 is assigned pseudogene status. This CDR3 is 15 amino acids long.

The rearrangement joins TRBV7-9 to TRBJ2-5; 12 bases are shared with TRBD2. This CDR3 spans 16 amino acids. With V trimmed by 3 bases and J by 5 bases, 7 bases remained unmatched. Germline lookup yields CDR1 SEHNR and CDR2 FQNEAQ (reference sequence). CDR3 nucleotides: TGTGCCAGCAGCTTCCGACTAGCGGGAGTGATGGAGACCCAGTACTTC. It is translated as CASSFRLAGVMETQYF. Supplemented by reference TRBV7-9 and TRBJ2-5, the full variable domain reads DTGVSQNPRHKITKRGQNVTFRCDPISEHNRLYWYRQTLGQGPEFLTYFQNEAQLEKSRLLSDRFSAERPKGSFSTLEIQRTEQGDSAMYLCASSFRLAGVMETQYFGPGTRLLVL.

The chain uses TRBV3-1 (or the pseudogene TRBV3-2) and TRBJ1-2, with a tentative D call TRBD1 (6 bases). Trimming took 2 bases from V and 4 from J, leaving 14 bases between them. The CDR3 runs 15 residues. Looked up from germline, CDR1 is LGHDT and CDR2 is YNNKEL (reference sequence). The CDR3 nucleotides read TGTGCCAGCAGCCAATATCCAGGGGAGGGCTATGGCTACACCTTC. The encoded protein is CASSQYPGEGYGYTF.

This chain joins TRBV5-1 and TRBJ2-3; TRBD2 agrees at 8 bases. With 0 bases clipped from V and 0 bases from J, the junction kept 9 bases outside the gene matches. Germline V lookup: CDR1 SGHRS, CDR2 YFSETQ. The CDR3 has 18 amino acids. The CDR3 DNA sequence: TGCGCCAGCAGCTTGGGAACATCAGCGGGAGCTAGCACAGATACGCAGTATTTT. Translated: CASSLGTSAGASTDTQYF. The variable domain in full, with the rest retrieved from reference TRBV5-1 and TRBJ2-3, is KAGVTQTPRYLIKTRGQQVTLSCSPISGHRSVSWYQQTPGQGLQFLFEYFSETQRNKGNFPGRFSGRQFSNSRSEMNVSTLELGDSALYLCASSLGTSAGASTDTQYFGPGTRLTVL.

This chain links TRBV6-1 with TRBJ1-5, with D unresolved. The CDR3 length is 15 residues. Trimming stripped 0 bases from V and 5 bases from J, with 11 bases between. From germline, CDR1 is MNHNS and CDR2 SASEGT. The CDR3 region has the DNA TGTGCCAGCAGTGAAGCGCTATTACCCCATCAGCCCCAGCATTTT. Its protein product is CASSEALLPHQPQHF.

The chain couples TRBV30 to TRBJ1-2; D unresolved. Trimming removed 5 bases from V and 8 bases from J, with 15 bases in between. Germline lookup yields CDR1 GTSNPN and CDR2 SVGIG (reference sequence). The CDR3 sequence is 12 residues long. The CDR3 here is CAWLNPGGGYTF. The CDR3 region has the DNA TGTGCCTGGTTAAACCCGGGAGGGGGCTACACCTTC. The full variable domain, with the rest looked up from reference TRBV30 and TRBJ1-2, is SQTIHQWPATLVQPVGSPLSLECTVEGTSNPNLYWYRQAAGRGLQLLFYSVGIGQISSEVPQNLSASRPQDRQFILSSKKLLLSDSGFYLCAWLNPGGGYTFGSGTRLTVV.

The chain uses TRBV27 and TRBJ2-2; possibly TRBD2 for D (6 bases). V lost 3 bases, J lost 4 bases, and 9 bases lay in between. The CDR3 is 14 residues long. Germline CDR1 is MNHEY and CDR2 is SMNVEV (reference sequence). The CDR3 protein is CASSFYGGTGELFF. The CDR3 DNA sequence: TGTGCCAGCAGTTTCTACGGGGGCACCGGGGAGCTGTTTTTT.

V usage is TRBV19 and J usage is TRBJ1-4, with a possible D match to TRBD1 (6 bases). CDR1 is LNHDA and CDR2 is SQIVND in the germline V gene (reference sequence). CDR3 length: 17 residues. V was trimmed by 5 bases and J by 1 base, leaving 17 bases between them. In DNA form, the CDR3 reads TGTGCCAGTAGTTTCACTAGGGGGTTTCAAACTAATGAAAAACTGTTTTTT. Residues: CASSFTRGFQTNEKLFF.

The CDR3 protein is CASSLTGGSSYEQYF. DNA for the CDR3: TGTGCCAGCAGTTTGACAGGGGGGAGCTCCTACGAGCAGTACTTC. This rearrangement joins TRBV28 to TRBJ2-7; 9 nucleotides align to TRBD1. V lost 3 bases to trimming and J lost 0 bases; unmatched junction nucleotides: 3. Germline lookup yields CDR1 MDHEN and CDR2 SYDVKM. The CDR3 runs to 15 residues.

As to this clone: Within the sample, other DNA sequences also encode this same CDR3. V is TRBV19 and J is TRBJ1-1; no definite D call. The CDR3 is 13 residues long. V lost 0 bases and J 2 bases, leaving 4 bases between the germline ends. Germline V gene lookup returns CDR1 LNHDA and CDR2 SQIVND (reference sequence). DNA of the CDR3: TGTGCCAGTAGTATAGAAATAAACACTGAAGCTTTCTTT. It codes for CASSIEINTEAFF.

The CDR3 is CASSSLGRQSSYNEQFF. CDR3 sequence (DNA): TGTGCCAGCAGCTCCCTAGGACGCCAGAGCTCCTACAATGAGCAGTTCTTC. The rearrangement uses TRBV5-6 and TRBJ2-1; D call uncertain. Trimming took 3 bases from V and 0 from J, leaving 16 bases between them. Germline CDR1 and CDR2: SGHDT and YYEEEE. This CDR3 spans 17 amino acids. The variable domain in full, with the rest retrieved from reference TRBV5-6 and TRBJ2-1, is DAGVTQSPTHLIKTRGQQVTLRCSPKSGHDTVSWYQQALGQGPQFIFQYYEEEERQRGNFPDRFSGHQFPNYSSELNVNALLLGDSALYLCASSSLGRQSSYNEQFFGPGTRLTVL.

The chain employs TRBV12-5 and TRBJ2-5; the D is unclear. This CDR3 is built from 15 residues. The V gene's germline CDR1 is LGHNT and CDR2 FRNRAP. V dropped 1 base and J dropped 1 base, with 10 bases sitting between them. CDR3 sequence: CASGLGSHTQETQYF. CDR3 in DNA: TGTGCTAGTGGTTTGGGGTCGCATACCCAAGAGACCCAGTACTTC.

DNA for the CDR3: TGCGCCAGCAGTCAAGACTTAGTGGGAGGTGGAGGCTACGAGCAGTACTTC. Translation: CASSQDLVGGGGYEQYF. V is TRBV5-1 and J is TRBJ2-7; D perhaps matches TRBD2 (6 bases). The CDR3 runs to 17 residues. V was shortened by 5 bases and J by 3 bases, with 24 bases between the two germline ends. CDR1 and CDR2 (germline): SGHRS, YFSETQ.

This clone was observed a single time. CDR3 in amino acids: CASSHPKPGQDLNEQFF. CDR3 in DNA: TGCGCCAGCAGTCATCCAAAACCGGGACAGGACCTCAATGAGCAGTTCTTC. V gene TRBV23-1 combines with J gene TRBJ2-1; TRBD1 matches 8 bases. TRBV23-1 is sorted into the ORF group, with uncertain function. V gave up 3 bases and J gave up 6 bases; unmatched junction bases: 13. The CDR3 covers 17 residues.

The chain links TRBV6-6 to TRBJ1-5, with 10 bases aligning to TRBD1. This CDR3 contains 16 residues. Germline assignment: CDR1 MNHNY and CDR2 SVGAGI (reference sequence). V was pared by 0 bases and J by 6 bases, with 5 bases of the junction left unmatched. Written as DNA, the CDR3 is TGTGCCAGCAGTTACTCAGGGACAGGGGTCACTCAGCCCCAGCATTTT. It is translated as CASSYSGTGVTQPQHF.

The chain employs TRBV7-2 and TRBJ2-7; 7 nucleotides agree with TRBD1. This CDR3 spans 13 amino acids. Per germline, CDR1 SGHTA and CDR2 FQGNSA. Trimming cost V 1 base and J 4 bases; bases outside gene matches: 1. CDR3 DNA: TGTGCCAGCAGCTTAGGGACAGGTTACGAGCAGTACTTC. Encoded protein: CASSLGTGYEQYF.

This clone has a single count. The CDR3 loop is CASSPQARSSGNTIYF. CDR3 bases: TGCGCCAGCAGCCCGCAAGCGCGTTCCTCTGGAAACACCATATATTTT. The V call is TRBV5-1, the J call TRBJ1-3; D not resolved. V lost 4 bases, J lost 0 bases, and 14 bases lay in between. Germline loops: CDR1 SGHRS, CDR2 YFSETQ. The CDR3 extends over 16 amino acids. The whole variable domain, remainder taken from reference TRBV5-1 and TRBJ1-3, is KAGVTQTPRYLIKTRGQQVTLSCSPISGHRSVSWYQQTPGQGLQFLFEYFSETQRNKGNFPGRFSGRQFSNSRSEMNVSTLELGDSALYLCASSPQARSSGNTIYFGEGSWLTVV.

CDR3 DNA: TGCGCCAGCAGCCAAGATTGGGGAGGGGGTTTTCAGCCCCAGCATTTT. Amino acids: CASSQDWGGGFQPQHF. This rearrangement joins TRBV4-3 to TRBJ1-5; D might be TRBD1 (6 bases). Germline V gene sequence: CDR1 LGHNA, CDR2 YSLEER. The CDR3 spans 16 residues. Trimming cost V 0 bases and J 6 bases, with 15 bases left between them.

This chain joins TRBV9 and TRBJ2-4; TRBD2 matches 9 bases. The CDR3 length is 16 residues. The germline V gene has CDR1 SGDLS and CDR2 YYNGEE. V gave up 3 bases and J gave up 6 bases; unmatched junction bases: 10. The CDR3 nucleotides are TGTGCCAGCAGCGCCAATGTAGCGGGAGTGGTAAACATTCAGTACTTC. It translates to CASSANVAGVVNIQYF.

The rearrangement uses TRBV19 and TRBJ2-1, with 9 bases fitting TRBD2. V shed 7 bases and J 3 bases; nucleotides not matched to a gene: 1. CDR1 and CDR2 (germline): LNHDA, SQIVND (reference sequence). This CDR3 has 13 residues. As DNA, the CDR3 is TGTGCCAGTAAACTAGCGGGCTACAATGAGCAGTTCTTC. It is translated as CASKLAGYNEQFF. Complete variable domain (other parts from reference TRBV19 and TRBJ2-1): DGGITQSPKYLFRKEGQNVTLSCEQNLNHDAMYWYRQDPGQGLRLIYYSQIVNDFQKGDIAEGYSVSREKKESFPLTVTSAQKNPTAFYLCASKLAGYNEQFFGPGTRLTVL.

The CDR3 DNA is TGTGCCAGCAGCCCCCAGTGGGACTTACAAGAGACCCAGTACTTC. It yields the protein CASSPQWDLQETQYF. V usage is TRBV9 and J usage is TRBJ2-5, with D possibly TRBD2 on 6 matching bases. V was cut by 4 bases and J by 2 bases, with 15 bases left in between. Germline lookup yields CDR1 SGDLS and CDR2 YYNGEE. The CDR3 extends over 15 amino acids. The whole variable domain, remainder taken from reference TRBV9 and TRBJ2-5, is DSGVTQTPKHLITATGQRVTLRCSPRSGDLSVYWYQQSLDQGLQFLIQYYNGEERAKGNILERFSAQQFPDLHSELNLSSLELGDSALYFCASSPQWDLQETQYFGPGTRLLVL.

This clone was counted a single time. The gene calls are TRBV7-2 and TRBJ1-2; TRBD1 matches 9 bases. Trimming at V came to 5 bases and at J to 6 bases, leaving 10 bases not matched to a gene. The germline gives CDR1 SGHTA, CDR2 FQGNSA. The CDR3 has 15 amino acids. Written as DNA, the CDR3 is TGTGCCAGCAGCCCGCGGACAGGGGCAGGGGATGGCTACACCTTC. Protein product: CASSPRTGAGDGYTF.

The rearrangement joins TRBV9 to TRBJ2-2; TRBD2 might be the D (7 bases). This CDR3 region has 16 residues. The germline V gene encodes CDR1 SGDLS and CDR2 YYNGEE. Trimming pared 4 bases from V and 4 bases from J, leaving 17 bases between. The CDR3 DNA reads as TGTGCCAGCAGCCCATTTGGGGGGGCAGGCACCGGGGAGCTGTTTTTT. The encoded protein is CASSPFGGAGTGELFF.

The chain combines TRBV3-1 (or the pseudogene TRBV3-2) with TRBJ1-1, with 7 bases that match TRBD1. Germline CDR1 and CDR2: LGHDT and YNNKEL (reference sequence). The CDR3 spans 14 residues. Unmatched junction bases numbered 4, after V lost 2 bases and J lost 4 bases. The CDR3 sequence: CASSQRRGSTEAFF. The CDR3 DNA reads TGTGCCAGCAGCCAACGCAGGGGGAGCACTGAAGCTTTCTTT.